Each of the 30 T cell receptor beta chains below was sequenced from the same sample in a study of blood T cell repertoires in COVID-19. This table comes from immunoSEQ multiplex PCR, and its TCRdb copy is limited to in-frame clones, with some not included. The sample holds under 300,000 clones, around 83% seen once. Sequencing was done on a sample of peripheral blood. The receptors originated from a woman in her forties who had recovered from COVID-19.

The J gene is TRBJ1-4, the V gene TRBV5-1; D unresolved. V dropped 2 bases and J dropped 4 bases, with 12 bases sitting between them. CDR3 size: 15 residues. From germline, CDR1 is SGHRS and CDR2 YFSETQ. The CDR3, as DNA: TGCGCCAGCAGCTTTAGACTTGGCTATAATGAAAAACTGTTTTTT. Amino acid sequence: CASSFRLGYNEKLFF.

The CDR3: CASGPGQDNTGELFF. Written as DNA, the CDR3 is TGTGCTAGTGGACCGGGACAGGATAACACCGGGGAGCTGTTTTTT. The genes are TRBV12-5 and TRBJ2-2; the match to TRBD1 covers 8 bases. The length of the CDR3 is 15 residues. Trimming removed 6 bases from V and 2 bases from J; junction bases left unmatched: 5. The germline V gene encodes CDR1 LGHNT and CDR2 FRNRAP.

The chain couples TRBV4-3 to TRBJ2-2; TRBD2 matches at 10 bases. CDR1 and CDR2 from the germline V gene are LGHNA and YSLEER. This CDR3 contains 16 residues. After removal of 0 bases from V and 4 bases from J, the junction contained 2 bases not matched to a gene. Written as DNA, the CDR3 is TGCGCCAGCAGCCAAGATCCTAGCGGGGGCACCGGGGAGCTGTTTTTT. Translated: CASSQDPSGGTGELFF.

The chain has TRBV7-2 and TRBJ2-5; 7 bases fit TRBD1. The CDR3 is 13 residues long. Germline V gene sequence: CDR1 SGHTA, CDR2 FQGNSA. The V and J ends lost 4 bases and 5 bases, in that order; junction bases with no gene match: 4. The CDR3 region has the DNA TGTGCCAGCAGCTCGAGGACAGGCGAGACCCAGTACTTC. Translated: CASSSRTGETQYF.

The chain combines TRBV12-3 or TRBV12-4 with TRBJ2-7; D uncertain. CDR3 size: 13 residues. Trimming removed 3 bases from V and 2 bases from J, with 8 bases in between. The CDR3 DNA is TGTGCCAGCAGTTTTGGCAGTCCCTACGAGCAGTACTTC. This sequence encodes CASSFGSPYEQYF.

The V call is TRBV15, the J call TRBJ1-1; D unresolved. The CDR3 length is 13 residues. CDR1 LNHNV and CDR2 YYDKDF come from the germline V gene (reference sequence). The V end was cut by 3 bases, the J end by 6 bases, with 11 bases between. The CDR3 spells CATSSERVAEAFF. In nucleotides, the CDR3 is TGTGCCACCAGCAGCGAGAGGGTAGCTGAAGCTTTCTTT. The complete variable domain, with remaining parts taken from reference TRBV15 and TRBJ1-1, reads DAMVIQNPRYQVTQFGKPVTLSCSQTLNHNVMYWYQQKSSQAPKLLFHYYDKDFNNEADTPDNFQSRRPNTSFCFLDIRSPGLGDTAMYLCATSSERVAEAFFGQGTRLTVV.

V is TRBV28 and J is TRBJ2-7; TRBD1 is a possible D gene (5 bases). Germline V lookup: CDR1 MDHEN, CDR2 SYDVKM. This CDR3 region has 16 residues. Trimming removed 1 base at V and 6 bases at J, with 19 bases between. CDR3 sequence: CASSLSRAPQSGEQYF. As DNA, the CDR3 is TGTGCCAGCAGTTTATCCAGGGCCCCACAGTCCGGCGAGCAGTACTTC. The full variable domain, completed using reference TRBV28 and TRBJ2-7, is DVKVTQSSRYLVKRTGEKVFLECVQDMDHENMFWYRQDPGLGLRLIYFSYDVKMKEKGDIPEGYSVSREKKERFSLILESASTNQTSMYLCASSLSRAPQSGEQYFGPGTRLTVT.

This chain uses TRBV29-1 with TRBJ1-3; TRBD1 matches at 9 bases. The CDR3 runs to 18 residues. Germline trimming cut 0 bases from V and 3 bases from J; bases unmatched to any gene: 12. Germline values: CDR1 SQVTM, CDR2 ANQGSEA. CDR3 amino acids: CSVEDPRGPGQGGNTIYF. In DNA, the CDR3 is TGCAGCGTTGAAGACCCGAGGGGACCGGGACAGGGTGGAAACACCATATATTTT. Drawing the rest from reference TRBV29-1 and TRBJ1-3, the complete variable domain is SAVISQKPSRDICQRGTSLTIQCQVDSQVTMMFWYRQQPGQSLTLIATANQGSEATYESGFVIDKFPISRPNLTFSTLTVSNMSPEDSSIYLCSVEDPRGPGQGGNTIYFGEGSWLTVV.

The V call is TRBV3-1 (or the pseudogene TRBV3-2), the J call TRBJ2-5, with a tentative D call TRBD1 (6 bases). Germline lookup yields CDR1 LGHDT and CDR2 YNNKEL (reference sequence). The CDR3 runs 16 residues. V was cut by 4 bases and J by 4 bases, with 19 bases left in between. In DNA, the CDR3 is TGTGCCAGCAGCCTTCATAGTAACAGGGTCGGAGAGACCCAGTACTTC. Translated, it gives CASSLHSNRVGETQYF.

This chain joins TRBV5-1 and TRBJ2-3; 13 nucleotides match TRBD2. V shed 0 bases and J 3 bases; nucleotides not matched to a gene: 1. The CDR3 extends over 16 amino acids. CDR1 is SGHRS and CDR2 is YFSETQ in the germline V gene. The CDR3 sequence: CASSLVTSGGTDTQYF. The CDR3, as DNA: TGCGCCAGCAGCTTGGTGACTAGCGGGGGGACAGATACGCAGTATTTT.

J is TRBJ1-3 and V is TRBV19, with TRBD1 matching 9 bases. CDR1 and CDR2 (germline): LNHDA, SQIVND (reference sequence). Trimming took 4 bases from V and 6 from J; bases not matched to a gene: 10. The CDR3 totals 16 residues. The CDR3 reads CASSTTGTGYSNTIYF. DNA for the CDR3: TGTGCCAGTAGTACTACCGGGACAGGGTATTCAAACACCATATATTTT.

The V gene is TRBV19, the J gene TRBJ1-3; D not certain. The CDR3 spans 13 residues. Germline V gene data show CDR1 as LNHDA and CDR2 as SQIVND (reference sequence). Trimming left V 6 bases short and J 2 bases short, with 8 bases between. The CDR3 coding sequence is TGTGCCAGTAGGCAGATCCCTGGAAACACCATATATTTT. Its translation: CASRQIPGNTIYF.

The chain links TRBV7-9 to TRBJ2-3, with 7 positions matching TRBD1. V shed 3 bases and J 4 bases; nucleotides not matched to a gene: 7. This CDR3 is built from 15 residues. Germline V lookup: CDR1 SEHNR, CDR2 FQNEAQ (reference sequence). CDR3 DNA sequence: TGTGCCAGCAGCTTTTGGACCACAGGGGCAGATACGCAGTATTTT. Its translation: CASSFWTTGADTQYF.

The CDR3, as DNA: TGCGCCAGCAGCTCCCTGCGGGGGGGAAACGGGGAGCTGTTTTTT. Protein sequence: CASSSLRGGNGELFF. The chain links TRBV5-1 to TRBJ2-2; 9 nucleotides align to TRBD2. The CDR3 has 15 amino acids. J was trimmed by 7 bases and V by 3 bases; bases with no gene match: 7. Germline V gene data show CDR1 as SGHRS and CDR2 as YFSETQ.

The chain uses TRBV7-6 and TRBJ1-6, with D hard to call. Germline CDR1 SGHVS, CDR2 FNYEAQ. V shed 2 bases and J shed 4 bases, with 6 bases lying between them. This CDR3 has 14 amino acids. The CDR3 bases are TGTGCCAGCAGCTTAACAGTATATAATTCACCCCTCCACTTT. This encodes CASSLTVYNSPLHF.

The rearrangement links TRBV18 to TRBJ1-1, with D uncertain. Between the trimmed V and J ends, which lost 4 bases and 5 bases, there was a span of 8 bases. Germline V gene lookup returns CDR1 KGHSH and CDR2 LQKENI. The CDR3 has 12 residues. Written as DNA, the CDR3 is TGTGCCAGCTCACTGCTGCGGACTGAAGCTTTCTTT. Translated, it gives CASSLLRTEAFF.

The V call is TRBV19, the J call TRBJ1-2, with 8 nucleotides matching TRBD1. From germline, CDR1 is LNHDA and CDR2 SQIVND (reference sequence). J lost 8 bases, V lost 8 bases, and 7 bases had no gene match. The CDR3 has 12 amino acids. Written as DNA, the CDR3 is TGTGCCAGTGGACAGGGCATCCAGGGCTACACCTTC. As protein: CASGQGIQGYTF.

The chain links TRBV5-1 to TRBJ2-3, with no clear D. Trimming took off 0 bases at V and 2 bases at J, with 7 bases between the two ends. The CDR3 runs 14 residues. CDR1 and CDR2 (germline): SGHRS, YFSETQ. Written as DNA, the CDR3 is TGCGCCAGCAGCTTGGAAAGCTCCACAGATACGCAGTATTTT. As protein: CASSLESSTDTQYF.

Note on this clone: Within the sample, other DNA sequences also encode this same CDR3. The rearrangement uses TRBV24-1 and TRBJ2-1; 8 bases are a match to TRBD1. Germline CDR1 reads KGHDR; CDR2 reads SFDVKD. The CDR3 is made up of 16 amino acids. Trimming cost V 4 bases and J 0 bases; bases outside gene matches: 4. The CDR3 region has the DNA TGTGCCACCAGTGACCCCGGGACAGGCTCCTACAATGAGCAGTTCTTC. This gives the protein CATSDPGTGSYNEQFF.

This clone was picked up one time. V is TRBV18 and J is TRBJ1-1; unclear D gene. CDR3 length: 13 amino acids. Germline loops: CDR1 KGHSH, CDR2 LQKENI. Trimming stripped 1 base from V and 4 bases from J, with 7 bases between. CDR3 coding DNA: TGTGCCAGCTCACCACGTACAGTCACTGAAGCTTTCTTT. It specifies CASSPRTVTEAFF.

V usage is TRBV19 and J usage is TRBJ2-2; 7 bases agree with TRBD1. CDR1 is LNHDA, CDR2 SQIVND, per germline (reference sequence). This CDR3 spans 14 amino acids. Losses at the gene ends were 9 bases for V and 5 bases for J; bases not matched to a gene: 9. CDR3 sequence: CASRSQGNTGELFF. The CDR3 DNA follows: TGTGCCAGCCGGTCACAGGGGAATACCGGGGAGCTGTTTTTT.

V gene TRBV18 combines with J gene TRBJ1-2; TRBD1 matches at 11 bases. This CDR3 region has 17 residues. The ends lost 5 bases at V and 1 base at J; junction bases unmatched: 9. From germline, CDR1 is KGHSH and CDR2 LQKENI. For the CDR3, the DNA is TGTGCCAGCTCATCTGGACAGGGGGCCCTATATAACTATGGCTACACCTTC. It specifies CASSSGQGALYNYGYTF.

The chain couples TRBV27 to TRBJ2-7; possible D gene TRBD1, 5 bases. The CDR3 is 14 residues long. V was shortened by 1 base and J by 0 bases, with 7 bases between the two germline ends. CDR1 and CDR2 (germline): MNHEY, SMNVEV (reference sequence). The CDR3 reads CASSLLGDSYEQYF. The CDR3 DNA follows: TGTGCCAGCAGTTTATTAGGGGACTCCTACGAGCAGTACTTC.

The chain joins TRBV19 to TRBJ2-7; D is undetermined. The V end was cut by 5 bases, the J end by 1 base, with 12 bases between. Germline CDR1 and CDR2: LNHDA and SQIVND (reference sequence). CDR3 length: 14 amino acids. CDR3 in DNA: TGTGCCAGTAGTGGTCTAGGTCCTTCCTACGAGCAGTACTTC. Translation gives CASSGLGPSYEQYF.

The chain is built from TRBV3-1 (or the pseudogene TRBV3-2) and TRBJ1-6, with D unclear. V lost 0 bases to trimming and J lost 10 bases, with 7 bases between them. Germline lookup yields CDR1 LGHDT and CDR2 YNNKEL (reference sequence). CDR3 length equals 13 residues. This CDR3 reads CASSQDARSPLHF. CDR3 in DNA: TGTGCCAGCAGCCAAGATGCCCGGTCACCCCTCCACTTT.

This CDR3 is CASSVTGGYEQYF. As DNA, the CDR3 is TGTGCCAGCAGTGTAACAGGGGGCTACGAGCAGTACTTC. The rearrangement joins TRBV2 to TRBJ2-7, with 8 bases fitting TRBD1. The CDR3 runs to 13 residues. Germline CDR1 SNHLY, CDR2 FYNNEI. Germline trimming cut 4 bases from V and 3 bases from J; bases unmatched to any gene: 2.

The chain joins TRBV11-3 to TRBJ1-4, with 7 bases lining up with TRBD1. Germline V gives CDR1 SGHNT, CDR2 YENEEA. The V segment lost 5 bases and the J segment 4 bases; nucleotides outside the gene matches: 4. This CDR3 is built from 14 residues. DNA of the CDR3: TGTGCCAGCAGCGGGACAGCAAATAATGAAAAACTGTTTTTT. Encoded protein: CASSGTANNEKLFF. Full variable domain (missing parts from reference TRBV11-3 and TRBJ1-4): EAGVVQSPRYKIIEKKQPVAFWCNPISGHNTLYWYLQNLGQGPELLIRYENEEAVDDSQLPKDRFSAERLKGVDSTLKIQPAELGDSAVYLCASSGTANNEKLFFGSGTQLSVL.

The chain joins TRBV12-5 to TRBJ2-7, with 7 bases fitting TRBD1. The V gene end was trimmed by 6 bases and the J gene end by 5 bases; junction bases not matched to a gene: 7. Germline assignment: CDR1 LGHNT and CDR2 FRNRAP. The CDR3 spans 13 residues. CDR3 nucleotides: TGTGCTAGTGGAAAGGACAGGCTGGACGAGCAGTACTTC. This translates into CASGKDRLDEQYF. Drawing the rest from reference TRBV12-5 and TRBJ2-7, the complete variable domain is DARVTQTPRHKVTEMGQEVTMRCQPILGHNTVFWYRQTMMQGLELLAYFRNRAPLDDSGMPKDRFSAEMPDATLATLKIQPSEPRDSAVYFCASGKDRLDEQYFGPGTRLTVT.

J is TRBJ2-1 and V is TRBV29-1; 13 nucleotides align to TRBD2. J lost 6 bases, V lost 6 bases, and 5 bases had no gene match. The CDR3 covers 14 residues. The germline CDR1 and CDR2 sequences are SQVTM and ANQGSEA. The CDR3 nucleotides read TGCAGCGTGACTCGGACTAGCGGGGGCAATGAGCAGTTCTTC. Translated, it gives CSVTRTSGGNEQFF.

V usage is TRBV6-1 and J usage is TRBJ1-5; D unclear. From germline, CDR1 is MNHNS and CDR2 SASEGT. The length of the CDR3 is 14 residues. The V and J ends lost 2 bases and 6 bases respectively, with 11 bases between them. Here the CDR3 reads CASSETSFIQPQHF. In DNA, the CDR3 is TGTGCCAGCAGTGAAACTAGCTTTATTCAGCCCCAGCATTTT.